The 22 T cell receptor beta chains below come from one sample, sequenced in a study of T cells expressing NK-cell markers. After re-calling the 5' RACE reads, TCRdb lists one entry per CDR3 protein, DNA absent. The clone table shows about 540,000 distinct CDR3 sequences, with the ten largest holding roughly 3.6%. Sequenced material: blood T cells: a sorted CD56 or NKG2C T cell subset, CD4+ or CD8+ T cells, or bulk PBMC T cells (not recorded which). These receptors were collected from a man aged 18 to 35 in good health.

V usage is TRBV29-1 and J usage is TRBJ1-1; TCRdb's assignment of TRBD1 cannot be checked, as there is no DNA. Germline V lookup: CDR1 SQVTM, CDR2 ANQGSEA. This CDR3 is built from 13 residues. The CDR3 reads CSTTKQGYTEAFF.

The chain combines TRBV20-1 with TRBJ1-6; TCRdb indicates TRBD1, and absent DNA this call remains unverified. The CDR3 loop spans 17 amino acids. The germline V gene has CDR1 DFQATT and CDR2 SNEGSKA (reference sequence). The CDR3 region is CSARRQGFQSYNSPLHF.

This sequence joins TRBV5-1 and TRBJ1-4. Germline CDR1 reads SGHRS; CDR2 reads YFSETQ. The CDR3 has 15 residues. The CDR3 spells CASSLPQGTNEKLFF.

The J gene is TRBJ2-5, the V gene TRBV7-2; TCRdb names TRBD1, which stays unverified in the absence of DNA. This CDR3 region has 13 residues. The germline CDR1 and CDR2 sequences are SGHTA and FQGNSA. The CDR3 sequence is CASSRGVTETQYF.

The gene calls are TRBV27 and TRBJ1-1; TCRdb's D gene call, TRBD1, goes unchecked for lack of DNA. The length of the CDR3 is 16 residues. Per the germline V gene, CDR1 is MNHEY and CDR2 is SMNVEV (reference sequence). CDR3: CASSRRGVLVNTEAFF.

V gene TRBV5-1 combines with J gene TRBJ1-2; TCRdb designates TRBD1, a call that cannot be tested without DNA. The CDR3 is 16 residues long. The germline gives CDR1 SGHRS, CDR2 YFSETQ. The CDR3 sequence: CASSGGTATANYGYTF.

The chain links TRBV3-1 to TRBJ2-1; TCRdb's assignment of TRBD1 cannot be checked, as there is no DNA. The CDR3 loop spans 16 amino acids. Germline V gene data show CDR1 as LGHDT and CDR2 as YNNKEL (reference sequence). This CDR3 is CASSQVLAGPYNEQFF.

The CDR3: CASSLSSLTANVLTF. The chain couples TRBV5-5 to TRBJ2-6. The V gene's germline CDR1 is SGHKS and CDR2 YYEKEE (reference sequence). The length of the CDR3 is 15 residues.

The chain combines TRBV2 with TRBJ1-1. The CDR3 runs to 13 residues. Germline-derived CDR1 and CDR2 are SNHLY and FYNNEI. This chain's CDR3 is CASSESHAGEAFF.

The chain joins TRBV27 to TRBJ2-7; with no DNA, the TCRdb D assignment of TRBD1 cannot be verified. Germline V gives CDR1 MNHEY, CDR2 SMNVEV (reference sequence). The CDR3 covers 15 residues. This CDR3 is CASSRLDREMSEQYF.

CDR3 protein: CASSLWTGTEAFF. The chain is built from TRBV28 and TRBJ1-1. The length of the CDR3 is 13 residues. Germline CDR1 reads MDHEN; CDR2 reads SYDVKM.

V usage is TRBV12-3 or TRBV12-4 and J usage is TRBJ2-1; TCRdb's D call of TRBD2 is untestable without DNA. There are 14 residues in the CDR3. The CDR3: CASNEGQSYNEQFF.

The chain links TRBV29-1 to TRBJ2-5; no DNA is available, so the TRBD2 call from TCRdb remains unchecked. CDR3 length: 13 residues. CDR1 and CDR2 (germline): SQVTM, ANQGSEA. The CDR3 spells CSVEGSSKWVQYF. The whole variable domain, filled in from reference TRBV29-1 and TRBJ2-5, reads SAVISQKPSRDICQRGTSLTIQCQVDSQVTMMFWYRQQPGQSLTLIATANQGSEATYESGFVIDKFPISRPNLTFSTLTVSNMSPEDSSIYLCSVEGSSKWVQYFGPGTRLLVL.

This chain connects TRBV20-1 to TRBJ2-2; the D call from TCRdb, TRBD2, cannot be confirmed without DNA. CDR1 and CDR2 (germline): DFQATT, SNEGSKA (reference sequence). This CDR3 spans 14 amino acids. The CDR3 spells CSARVLGGGGELFF.

The gene calls are TRBV7-9 and TRBJ1-1; the D call of TRBD1 rests on TCRdb alone, since no DNA is present to check it. CDR1 and CDR2 (germline): SEHNR, FQNEAQ (reference sequence). The CDR3 is 14 amino acids. CDR3 residues: CASSFHRVNTEAFF.

V usage is TRBV12-3 or TRBV12-4 and J usage is TRBJ2-3; TCRdb gives TRBD2 as the D gene, but with no DNA this cannot be confirmed. The CDR3 totals 16 residues. This CDR3 reads CASSQGLAGNTDTQYF.

The chain has TRBV7-2 and TRBJ2-1. This CDR3 comprises 15 residues. CDR1 and CDR2 from the germline V gene are SGHTA and FQGNSA. Here the CDR3 reads CASSSRNRGRDEQFF.

The chain employs TRBV7-6 and TRBJ2-1; the D call from TCRdb, TRBD1, cannot be confirmed without DNA. The germline V gene has CDR1 SGHVS and CDR2 FNYEAQ. The CDR3 loop spans 16 amino acids. CDR3 sequence reads: CASSHSSGQPRDEQFF.

The V and J genes are TRBV9 and TRBJ2-1; TCRdb's assignment of TRBD2 cannot be checked, as there is no DNA. The length of the CDR3 is 16 residues. Germline V gene data show CDR1 as SGDLS and CDR2 as YYNGEE. The CDR3: CASSGRTSALLNEQFF.

The rearrangement links TRBV3-1 to TRBJ2-5; absent DNA, TCRdb's TRBD2 call cannot be checked. From germline, CDR1 is LGHDT and CDR2 YNNKEL (reference sequence). CDR3 size: 15 residues. The CDR3 loop is CASTSTGLAPETQYF.

The V call is TRBV18, the J call TRBJ2-6. CDR3 length equals 16 residues. Germline V CDR1 and CDR2: KGHSH, LQKENI. CDR3: CASSHPGALGANVLTF.

V usage is TRBV5-1 and J usage is TRBJ2-1; TCRdb names TRBD1, which stays unverified in the absence of DNA. The CDR3 contains 15 residues. CDR1 and CDR2 (germline): SGHRS, YFSETQ. The CDR3 loop is CASSSYQGQWNEQFF.